The TCR beta chain described here comes from a study of blood T cell repertoires in COVID-19. Turning to the study itself: Italy, Spain and the United States were the sources of the convalescent and acute COVID-19 samples. PBMCs, B-cell-depleted T cells, or T cells were the source of the cDNA or gDNA that made up the material.

The authors' processing: Amplified reference gene primers provided the basis for estimating nucleated cell counts. Profiling relied on immunoSEQ multiplex PCR, and the TCRdb table lists in-frame clones only, not all of them. V and J calls and clone size are those listed in that table; D and trimming were worked out from the DNA. The sample includes hundreds of thousands of clones, approximately 91% of them seen just once. This CDR3 has 14 residues. The germline V gene has CDR1 MNHEY and CDR2 SMNVEV (reference sequence). The ends lost 7 bases at V and 3 bases at J; junction bases unmatched: 8. The chain employs TRBV27 and TRBJ1-2, with 7 bases that match TRBD1. The specimen sequenced was peripheral blood. This sequence originates from a man in his fifties or sixties who had recovered from COVID-19. The chain's CDR3 is CASNRQGRYYGYTF. In DNA form, the CDR3 reads TGTGCCAGCAATCGACAGGGAAGGTACTATGGCTACACCTTC.